A single sample is the source of the 28 T cell receptor beta chains below, sequenced in a study of shared clonotypes between healthy human individuals. Assay: immunoSEQ multiplex PCR; the TCRdb copy retains only in-frame clones and omits some. In the table there are 180,000 or so clones, about 93% of which are singletons. Sample: naive CD4+ T cells sorted from blood. Subset denoted: CD45RA+ positively selected. These receptors were obtained from a woman in her twenties or thirties in good health.

This clone was counted only a few times. V usage is TRBV7-8 and J usage is TRBJ2-7; the D gene is possibly TRBD1 (7 bases). This CDR3 region has 15 residues. V was cut by 6 bases and J by 6 bases, with 21 bases left in between. Germline V CDR1 and CDR2: SGHVS, FQNEAQ. This CDR3 is CASSRKEGARSEQYF. The CDR3 DNA follows: TGTGCCAGCAGTCGAAAGGAGGGGGCGAGGTCCGAGCAGTACTTC.

This clone was found a few times. The V call is TRBV7-9, the J call TRBJ1-2; the D gene is possibly TRBD1 (5 bases). CDR1 and CDR2 (germline): SEHNR, FQNEAQ (reference sequence). Trimming pared 11 bases from V and 6 bases from J, leaving 16 bases between. The CDR3 has 12 residues. The CDR3 DNA sequence: TGTGCCGCTCGGGGGGATCCCAATGGCTACACCTTC. Amino acids: CAARGDPNGYTF.

There are a few counts of this clone. This chain connects TRBV5-6 to TRBJ1-2, with no clear D. Germline CDR1 SGHDT, CDR2 YYEEEE. CDR3 length equals 12 residues. Trimming removed 0 bases from V and 7 bases from J, with 7 bases in between. CDR3 DNA sequence: TGTGCCAGCAGCTTGGAAGGGTTTGGCTACACCTTC. Protein: CASSLEGFGYTF.

V is TRBV7-8 and J is TRBJ2-7, with unresolved D. Germline CDR1 SGHVS, CDR2 FQNEAQ. This CDR3 comprises 14 residues. Trimming removed 5 bases from V and 2 bases from J, with 13 bases in between. The CDR3 region has the DNA TGTGCCAGCAGCCCCCAAACGATTACCTACGAGCAGTACTTC. Protein: CASSPQTITYEQYF.

This clone was seen a few times. The chain employs TRBV11-2 and TRBJ2-7, with D unclear. Germline V gives CDR1 SGHAT, CDR2 FQNNGV. V lost 5 bases, J lost 4 bases, and 6 bases lay in between. The CDR3 contains 11 residues. CDR3 sequence: CASSHKYEQYF. DNA for the CDR3: TGTGCCAGCAGCCACAAGTACGAGCAGTACTTC.

V gene TRBV2 combines with J gene TRBJ2-3; TRBD2 might be the D (5 bases). Germline CDR1 SNHLY, CDR2 FYNNEI. This CDR3 region has 12 residues. The V gene lost 6 bases and the J gene lost 6 bases, with 10 bases spanning the gap. The CDR3 here is CASRPLADTQYF. The CDR3, as DNA: TGTGCCAGCAGGCCTCTAGCTGATACGCAGTATTTT.

The V and J genes are TRBV25-1 and TRBJ1-2; 9 bases are a match to TRBD1. Per the germline V gene, CDR1 is MGHDK and CDR2 is SYGVNS. Trimming removed 11 bases from V and 2 bases from J; junction bases left unmatched: 6. The CDR3 has 13 amino acids. CDR3 coding DNA: TGTGCCGCTGGGACAGGGACGAACTATGGCTACACCTTC. Translating it yields CAAGTGTNYGYTF.

The CDR3 protein is CAWSGTGAYEQYF. For the CDR3, the DNA is TGTGCCTGGAGCGGGACAGGGGCCTACGAGCAGTACTTC. V gene TRBV30 combines with J gene TRBJ2-7; 10 positions match TRBD1. The CDR3 runs 13 residues. Germline V gene lookup returns CDR1 GTSNPN and CDR2 SVGIG (reference sequence). V shed 3 bases, J shed 2 bases, and the junction held 1 base outside the gene matches. The full variable domain, completed using reference TRBV30 and TRBJ2-7, is SQTIHQWPATLVQPVGSPLSLECTVEGTSNPNLYWYRQAAGRGLQLLFYSVGIGQISSEVPQNLSASRPQDRQFILSSKKLLLSDSGFYLCAWSGTGAYEQYFGPGTRLTVT.

The J gene is TRBJ2-5, the V gene TRBV5-1; the D gene is possibly TRBD2 (5 bases). The CDR3 covers 15 residues. V was shortened by 3 bases and J by 5 bases, with 17 bases between the two germline ends. Germline V gene lookup returns CDR1 SGHRS and CDR2 YFSETQ. In DNA form, the CDR3 reads TGCGCCAGCAGCTCCTCCCTAGGAGGTGGGGAGACCCAGTACTTC. Protein product: CASSSSLGGGETQYF. The entire variable domain, with the rest obtained from reference TRBV5-1 and TRBJ2-5, is as follows: KAGVTQTPRYLIKTRGQQVTLSCSPISGHRSVSWYQQTPGQGLQFLFEYFSETQRNKGNFPGRFSGRQFSNSRSEMNVSTLELGDSALYLCASSSSLGGGETQYFGPGTRLLVL.

The V and J genes are TRBV7-2 and TRBJ1-6, with 7 bases aligning to TRBD1. The CDR3 loop spans 15 amino acids. Germline assignment: CDR1 SGHTA and CDR2 FQGNSA. With 5 bases clipped from V and 5 bases from J, the junction kept 6 bases outside the gene matches. This chain's CDR3 is CASSRTGAHNSPLHF. The DNA of the CDR3 is TGTGCCAGCAGCCGAACAGGGGCTCATAATTCACCCCTCCACTTT.

J is TRBJ2-1 and V is TRBV9; weak D call: TRBD1 (8 bases). Germline CDR1 reads SGDLS; CDR2 reads YYNGEE. Deletions cut 0 bases from V and 9 bases from J, with 19 bases between. The CDR3 sequence is 16 residues long. CDR3 nucleotides: TGTGCCAGCAGCGTAGCTACAAGCGGGACAGGTGGTGAGCAGTTCTTC. Amino acids: CASSVATSGTGGEQFF.

The gene calls are TRBV28 and TRBJ1-2, with D uncertain. Germline assignment: CDR1 MDHEN and CDR2 SYDVKM. V shed 6 bases and J shed 7 bases, with 18 bases lying between them. The CDR3 consists of 14 residues. The CDR3 here is CASREGFLVGGYTF. The CDR3 nucleotides are TGTGCCAGCAGGGAGGGTTTCTTAGTCGGTGGCTACACCTTC.

The chain is built from TRBV7-9 and TRBJ1-2; the D gene is possibly TRBD1 (6 bases). The ends were cut back, 6 bases at V and 8 bases at J, with 19 bases in the middle. This CDR3 is built from 14 residues. Germline-derived CDR1 and CDR2 are SEHNR and FQNEAQ (reference sequence). The CDR3 reads CASSPPGERGGYTF. The CDR3 nucleotides read TGTGCCAGCAGTCCCCCAGGGGAGCGAGGAGGCTACACCTTC.

The genes are TRBV29-1 and TRBJ2-5, with TRBD2 identical over 7 bases. The J call is in doubt because the DNA end fits TRBJ2-7 better. Germline V gene lookup returns CDR1 SQVTM and CDR2 ANQGSEA. CDR3 length equals 13 residues. CDR3 sequence: CSVEGAGVAEQYF. The CDR3, as DNA: TGCAGCGTTGAAGGGGCGGGAGTCGCCGAGCAGTACTTC.

The chain carries TRBV6-5 and TRBJ2-7; 10 bases align to TRBD2. V was clipped by 6 bases and J by 9 bases; unmatched bases: 11. Germline V gene sequence: CDR1 MNHEY, CDR2 SVGAGI. The CDR3 extends over 14 amino acids. CDR3 coding DNA: TGTGCCAGCAGCTGGACTAGCGGCTCCTTGGGGCAGTACTTC. Translated, it gives CASSWTSGSLGQYF.

The gene calls are TRBV19 and TRBJ1-5; 7 positions agree with TRBD1. CDR3 length equals 15 residues. The germline V gene has CDR1 LNHDA and CDR2 SQIVND (reference sequence). Trimming removed 5 bases from V and 2 bases from J; junction bases left unmatched: 6. The CDR3 spells CASSDRVRGNQPQHF. The DNA of the CDR3 is TGTGCCAGTAGTGACAGGGTCAGGGGCAATCAGCCCCAGCATTTT.

The rearrangement links TRBV18 to TRBJ1-2; 7 positions match TRBD1. The CDR3 covers 15 residues. V gave up 6 bases and J gave up 5 bases; unmatched junction bases: 12. The V gene's germline CDR1 is KGHSH and CDR2 LQKENI. The CDR3 here is CASSPRGQPPYGYTF. CDR3 sequence (DNA): TGTGCCAGCTCGCCAAGGGGACAGCCCCCATATGGCTACACCTTC.

The chain combines TRBV25-1 with TRBJ1-3; no definite D call. Germline loops: CDR1 MGHDK, CDR2 SYGVNS. V was trimmed by 6 bases and J by 0 bases, leaving 6 bases between them. The CDR3 contains 13 residues. The DNA for the CDR3 is TGTGCCAGCAGCAGGAGCTCTGGAAACACCATATATTTT. This gives the protein CASSRSSGNTIYF.

The chain has TRBV5-4 and TRBJ1-4; a possible D gene is TRBD1 (5 bases). The germline V and J ends were trimmed by 5 bases and 8 bases, with 16 bases remaining between them. Germline V CDR1 and CDR2: SGHNT, YYREEE (reference sequence). This CDR3 contains 14 residues. CDR3 DNA: TGTGCCAGCAGTGAGGGGCGATCCTACGAAAAACTGTTTTTT. Its protein is CASSEGRSYEKLFF. The full variable domain, its missing parts supplied by reference TRBV5-4 and TRBJ1-4, is ETGVTQSPTHLIKTRGQQVTLRCSSQSGHNTVSWYQQALGQGPQFIFQYYREEENGRGNFPPRFSGLQFPNYSSELNVNALELDDSALYLCASSEGRSYEKLFFGSGTQLSVL.

This clone has only a few counts. The J gene is TRBJ1-2, the V gene TRBV18, with 7 bases matching TRBD1. The CDR3 extends over 13 amino acids. J gave up 10 bases and V 2 bases, and 7 bases lay outside the gene matches. CDR1 KGHSH and CDR2 LQKENI come from the germline V gene. The CDR3 DNA reads TGTGCCAGCTCACCAAATGACAGGGCCGCCTACACCTTC. Translation: CASSPNDRAAYTF.

The chain couples TRBV7-2 to TRBJ1-2; 7 positions agree with TRBD1. The CDR3 runs 13 residues. The ends lost 3 bases at V and 4 bases at J; junction bases unmatched: 2. Germline V gives CDR1 SGHTA, CDR2 FQGNSA. CDR3 sequence reads: CASSFRDSYGYTF. The CDR3 coding sequence is TGTGCCAGCAGCTTCAGGGACAGCTATGGCTACACCTTC.

The rearrangement joins TRBV14 to TRBJ2-5, with TRBD2 matching over 7 bases. The J call is in doubt because the DNA end fits TRBJ2-7 better. CDR1 is SGHDN and CDR2 is FVKESK in the germline V gene. This CDR3 spans 17 amino acids. The CDR3 region is CASSRSRGRESAYEQYF. The CDR3 DNA is TGTGCCAGCAGCCGCTCGAGAGGGCGGGAGTCAGCATACGAGCAGTACTTC.

CDR3 residues: CASSLGGTVAFYEQYF. CDR3 coding DNA: TGTGCCAGCAGCTTGGGGGGGACGGTAGCGTTCTACGAGCAGTACTTC. The V gene is TRBV5-4, the J gene TRBJ2-7; D might be TRBD1 or TRBD2, each matching 5 bases. The CDR3 has 16 amino acids. The V and J ends lost 0 bases and 3 bases respectively, with 16 bases between them. Germline loops: CDR1 SGHNT, CDR2 YYREEE (reference sequence).

The rearrangement uses TRBV27 and TRBJ2-7; the match to TRBD1 covers 9 bases. V trimming: 5 bases; J trimming: 2 bases; junction bases outside the gene matches: 4. Germline assignment: CDR1 MNHEY and CDR2 SMNVEV (reference sequence). CDR3 length: 14 amino acids. CDR3 sequence (DNA): TGTGCCAGCAGTCATGGGACAGGGACCTACGAGCAGTACTTC. It translates to CASSHGTGTYEQYF.

The rearrangement uses TRBV4-2 and TRBJ1-4, with 10 bases lining up with TRBD1. Germline-derived CDR1 and CDR2 are LGHNA and YNFKEQ. Unmatched junction bases numbered 2, after V lost 3 bases and J lost 7 bases. The CDR3 is made up of 14 amino acids. The CDR3 region is CASSQGQGFEKLFF. The CDR3 DNA is TGTGCCAGCAGCCAGGGACAGGGGTTTGAAAAACTGTTTTTT.

This clone has just one count. V is TRBV6-5 and J is TRBJ2-7; TRBD2 aligns across 11 bases. The germline V gene encodes CDR1 MNHEY and CDR2 SVGAGI. V was clipped by 6 bases and J by 0 bases; unmatched bases: 4. The CDR3 loop spans 15 amino acids. The DNA for the CDR3 is TGTGCCAGCAGATCCGGGACTAGCGGCTCCTACGAGCAGTACTTC. Protein sequence: CASRSGTSGSYEQYF.

The V and J genes are TRBV5-1 and TRBJ2-5; D is uncertain. CDR1 and CDR2 from the germline V gene are SGHRS and YFSETQ. Between the trimmed V and J ends, which lost 6 bases and 1 base, there was a span of 13 bases. The CDR3 extends over 14 amino acids. CDR3 loop: CASKGSLGQETQYF. CDR3 sequence (DNA): TGCGCCAGCAAAGGGTCCCTGGGCCAAGAGACCCAGTACTTC.

The chain carries TRBV28 and TRBJ2-7; D ambiguous. Germline CDR1 MDHEN, CDR2 SYDVKM. V gave up 1 base and J gave up 5 bases, with 6 bases separating them. CDR3 size: 12 residues. The CDR3 spells CASSLFSHEQYF. The CDR3 DNA is TGTGCCAGCAGTTTATTTAGTCACGAGCAGTACTTC. Drawing the rest from reference TRBV28 and TRBJ2-7, the complete variable domain is DVKVTQSSRYLVKRTGEKVFLECVQDMDHENMFWYRQDPGLGLRLIYFSYDVKMKEKGDIPEGYSVSREKKERFSLILESASTNQTSMYLCASSLFSHEQYFGPGTRLTVT.